Each of the 2 T cell receptor beta chains below was sequenced from the same sample in a study of shared clonotypes between healthy human individuals. Using immunoSEQ multiplex PCR, the repertoire was profiled, and TCRdb retains in-frame clones only, with some absent. The repertoire includes over a million clones, under 80% of them detected once, and less than 1.5% sits in the top ten. The specimen sequenced was memory CD4+ T cells sorted from blood. Subset in this sample: CD45RA-negative fraction. Source of these receptors: a man younger than 35 in good health.

V gene TRBV15 combines with J gene TRBJ1-5; no reliable D call. The CDR3 extends over 12 amino acids. The ends were cut back, 2 bases at V and 3 bases at J, with 2 bases in the middle. The germline gives CDR1 LNHNV, CDR2 YYDKDF (reference sequence). The CDR3 spells CATSRLNQPQHF. CDR3 nucleotide sequence: TGTGCCACCAGCAGACTCAATCAGCCCCAGCATTTT. Drawing the rest from reference TRBV15 and TRBJ1-5, the complete variable domain is DAMVIQNPRYQVTQFGKPVTLSCSQTLNHNVMYWYQQKSSQAPKLLFHYYDKDFNNEADTPDNFQSRRPNTSFCFLDIRSPGLGDTAMYLCATSRLNQPQHFGDGTRLSIL.

V and J are TRBV5-1 and TRBJ2-1, with D possibly TRBD2 on 5 matching bases. CDR3 length: 14 amino acids. From germline, CDR1 is SGHRS and CDR2 YFSETQ. Trimming shortened V by 2 bases and J by 5 bases, and 11 bases separated the two germline ends. CDR3 region: CASSLDYGDNEQFF. DNA of the CDR3: TGCGCCAGCAGCTTAGACTACGGGGACAATGAGCAGTTCTTC.